This T cell receptor beta chain originates from a study of shared clonotypes between healthy human individuals. Overall study findings and caveats: Few donors limited the genetic and exposure-history diversity represented.

Assay: immunoSEQ multiplex PCR; the TCRdb copy retains only in-frame clones and omits some. The sample shows 2 million to 2.5 million clones, approximately 96% of them seen only once. Notes on this clone: The antigen is undetermined.

The clonotype was recovered from a man aged 18 to 35 in good health. The sequencing input was naive CD4+ T cells sorted from blood. The subset was: CD45RA+ positively selected.

Here the CDR3 reads CASNPPGGYNQPQHF. CDR3 in DNA: TGTGCCAGCAACCCCCCTGGGGGGTACAATCAGCCCCAGCATTTT. The chain recombines TRBV28 with TRBJ1-5; the D gene is possibly TRBD1 (5 bases). V lost 7 bases and J lost 3, with 16 bases in between. The germline V gene has CDR1 MDHEN and CDR2 SYDVKM. The CDR3 loop spans 15 amino acids.